The T cell receptor beta chain under discussion was sequenced for a study of T cell responses to AZD1222 COVID-19 vaccine (TCRdb year 2021). Background on the whole study: AZD1222 recipients whose second dose came at about 4 weeks and those whose second dose came at about 12 weeks were combined into one group, since spike-specific TCR depth and breadth did not differ between the two schedules. A total of just over 230 trial participants underwent TCR sequencing, of whom 207 had received two doses of AZD1222 and approximately 25 had received two doses of the MenACWY control vaccine. Trial participants were enrolled into age subgroups of 18-55, 56-69 and 70-plus years, which contained 148, 28 and 57 TCR-sequenced participants, respectively. Results the study describes overall, beyond this receptor: CD4 TCRs associated with the vaccine covered the entire spike protein, and the dominant responses were in regions 160-218 and 743-854. Nearly half of unique spike-specific TCRs reportedly recognized epitopes outside regions mutated in the B.1.351 and B.1.1.7 variants. Because no samples from the day 14 peak response were available, repertoires could be characterized only after the peak T cell response. Only six AZD1222 recipients were SARS-CoV-2 seropositive at baseline, limiting conclusions about previously exposed vaccinees. Participants were mostly white British and included more females than males, and it was suggested by the authors that clonal diversity may have been underestimated. The 56-69-year group was small, and its depth increase did not reach significance, likely because of low power. After two AZD1222 doses, spike-specific TCR breadth and depth were significantly higher than at day 0 and than in MenACWY recipients.

The time point label corresponds to: baseline before first vaccination. The vaccinee samples were drawn from two UK trials, COV001 and COV002, one of which was a single-blind randomized controlled phase 2/3 trial testing AZD1222 (ChAdOx1 nCoV-19) in healthy adults. Trial participant PBMC samples were collected at day 0 and day 28 after the second dose for TCRbeta chain sequencing. As for this clone: Its binding antigen is unknown. No much larger clone exists at a distance of one base, and base qualities are not known.

The CDR3 regions of human TCRbeta chains were subjected to immunosequencing. For the original study's pipeline: Repertoire TCRs were checked for matches against a reference library of SARS-CoV-2-specific TCRs that had been generated using the MIRA antigen-specificity platform. Breadth meant the fraction of unique TCRs that were SARS-CoV-2-associated, whereas depth meant the fraction of total T cells that were SARS-CoV-2-associated. Using the MIRA data, each spike-specific TCR was mapped to the spike region that the TCR reacts to and placed in a CD4 or CD8 class. Log10-transformed breadth and depth values were compared by one-way ANOVA with Sidak's multiple comparisons tests. TCRdb mirrors the immuneACCESS table, restricted to in-frame sequences. Some clones are absent from its copies; in checked studies, under half trace to an unresolved V gene, and the reason for the others is unknown. V and J calls and clone size are those listed in that table; D and trimming were worked out from the DNA. This sample is represented by about 78,000 clones; nearly 85% of them were singletons. About 3.1% of the sample belongs to the ten largest clones.

This TCR derives from an adult in good health. The material was peripheral blood, obtained on day 0 of AZD1222 vaccination.

The DNA sequence reads TGTGCCAGCAGCGTTACCCAGGGGACAGGAACTATGTACGAGCAGTACTTC. Translated, it gives CASSVTQGTGTMYEQYF. The rearranged chain carries TRBV11-2 and TRBJ2-7; the junction holds 8 bases that match TRBD1. The germline V end is reduced by 5 bases and the J end by 4 bases; junction bases left unmatched: 16. According to the germline V gene, CDR1 reads SGHAT and CDR2 reads FQNNGV. The CDR3 sequence holds 17 residues, the cysteine and phenylalanine included. Only the CDR3 region is kept as DNA, spanning 51 bases read in frame from base 1.